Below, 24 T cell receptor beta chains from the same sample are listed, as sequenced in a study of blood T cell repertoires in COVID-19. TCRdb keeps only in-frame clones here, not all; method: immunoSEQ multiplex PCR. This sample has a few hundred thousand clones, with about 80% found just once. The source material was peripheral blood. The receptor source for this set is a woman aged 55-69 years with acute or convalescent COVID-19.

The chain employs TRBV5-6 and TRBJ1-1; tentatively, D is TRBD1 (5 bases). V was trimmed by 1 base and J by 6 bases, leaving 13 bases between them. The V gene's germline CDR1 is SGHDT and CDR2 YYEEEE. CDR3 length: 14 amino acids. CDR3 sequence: CASSLWQGRPEAFF. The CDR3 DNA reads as TGTGCCAGCAGCTTGTGGCAGGGCCGACCTGAAGCTTTCTTT.

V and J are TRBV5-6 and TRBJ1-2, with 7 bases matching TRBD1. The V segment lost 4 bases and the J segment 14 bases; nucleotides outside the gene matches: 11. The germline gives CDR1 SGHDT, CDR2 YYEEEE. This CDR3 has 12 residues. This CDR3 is CASSLLVGQITF. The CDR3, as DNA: TGTGCCAGCAGCCTCTTGGTGGGACAGATTACCTTC. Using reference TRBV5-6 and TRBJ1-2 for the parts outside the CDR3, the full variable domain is DAGVTQSPTHLIKTRGQQVTLRCSPKSGHDTVSWYQQALGQGPQFIFQYYEEEERQRGNFPDRFSGHQFPNYSSELNVNALLLGDSALYLCASSLLVGQITFGSGTRLTVV.

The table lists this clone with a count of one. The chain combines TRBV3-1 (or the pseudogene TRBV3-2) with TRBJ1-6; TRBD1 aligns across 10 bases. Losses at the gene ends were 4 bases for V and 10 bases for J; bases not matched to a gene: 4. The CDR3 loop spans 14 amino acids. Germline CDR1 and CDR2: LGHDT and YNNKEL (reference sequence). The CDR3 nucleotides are TGTGCCAGCAGCCCGGGGGGACAGGGGTCACCCCTCCACTTT. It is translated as CASSPGGQGSPLHF.

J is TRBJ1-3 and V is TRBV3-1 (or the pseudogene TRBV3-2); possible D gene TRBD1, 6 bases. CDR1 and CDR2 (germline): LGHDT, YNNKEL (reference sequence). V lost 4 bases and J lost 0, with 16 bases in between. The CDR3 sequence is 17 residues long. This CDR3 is CASSPRGGPDSGNTIYF. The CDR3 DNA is TGTGCCAGCAGCCCGCGGGGGGGCCCTGACTCTGGAAACACCATATATTTT.

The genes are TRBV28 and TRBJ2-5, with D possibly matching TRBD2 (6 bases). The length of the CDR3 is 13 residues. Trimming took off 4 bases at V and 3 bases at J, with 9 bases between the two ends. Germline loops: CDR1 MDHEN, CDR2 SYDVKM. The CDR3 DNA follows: TGTGCCAGCAGTTCACCGGGGGAAGAGACCCAGTACTTC. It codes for CASSSPGEETQYF.

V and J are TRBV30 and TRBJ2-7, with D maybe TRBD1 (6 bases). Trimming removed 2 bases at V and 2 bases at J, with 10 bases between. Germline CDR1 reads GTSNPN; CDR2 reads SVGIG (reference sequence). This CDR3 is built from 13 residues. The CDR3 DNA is TGTGCCTGGAGTCGGGACACCGCCTACGAGCAGTACTTC. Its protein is CAWSRDTAYEQYF.

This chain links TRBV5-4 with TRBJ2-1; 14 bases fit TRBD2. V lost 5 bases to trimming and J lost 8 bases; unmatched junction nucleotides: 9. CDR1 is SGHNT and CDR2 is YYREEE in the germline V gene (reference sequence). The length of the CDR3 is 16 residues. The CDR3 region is CASSLLTSGGADEQFF. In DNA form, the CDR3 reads TGTGCCAGCAGTCTCCTGACTAGCGGGGGGGCAGATGAGCAGTTCTTC.

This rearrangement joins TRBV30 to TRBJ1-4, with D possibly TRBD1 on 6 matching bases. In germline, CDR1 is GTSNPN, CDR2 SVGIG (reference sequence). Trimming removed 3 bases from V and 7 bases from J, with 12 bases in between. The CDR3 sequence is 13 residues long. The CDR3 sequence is CAWRGGRGEKLFF. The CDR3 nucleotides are TGTGCCTGGAGAGGGGGTCGGGGTGAAAAACTGTTTTTT.

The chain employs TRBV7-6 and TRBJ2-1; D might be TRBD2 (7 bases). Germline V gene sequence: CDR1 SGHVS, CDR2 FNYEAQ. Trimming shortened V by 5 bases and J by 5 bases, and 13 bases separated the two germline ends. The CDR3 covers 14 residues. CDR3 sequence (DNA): TGTGCCAGCAGCGCAGGGGAGGGTAACAATGAGCAGTTCTTC. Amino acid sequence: CASSAGEGNNEQFF.

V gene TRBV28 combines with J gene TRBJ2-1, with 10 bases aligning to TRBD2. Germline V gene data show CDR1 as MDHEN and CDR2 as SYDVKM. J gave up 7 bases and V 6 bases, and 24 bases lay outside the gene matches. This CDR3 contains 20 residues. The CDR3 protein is CASRPLTASGGHLFRNEQFF. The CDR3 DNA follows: TGTGCCAGCAGACCCCTGACCGCTAGCGGGGGCCACCTTTTCCGGAATGAGCAGTTCTTC.

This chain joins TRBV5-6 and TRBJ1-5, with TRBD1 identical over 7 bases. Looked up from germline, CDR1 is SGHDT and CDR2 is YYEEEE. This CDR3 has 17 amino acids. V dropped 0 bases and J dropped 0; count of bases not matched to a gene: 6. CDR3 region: CASSLGGQPHSNQPQHF. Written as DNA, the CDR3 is TGTGCCAGCAGCTTGGGGGGACAGCCTCATAGCAATCAGCCCCAGCATTTT.

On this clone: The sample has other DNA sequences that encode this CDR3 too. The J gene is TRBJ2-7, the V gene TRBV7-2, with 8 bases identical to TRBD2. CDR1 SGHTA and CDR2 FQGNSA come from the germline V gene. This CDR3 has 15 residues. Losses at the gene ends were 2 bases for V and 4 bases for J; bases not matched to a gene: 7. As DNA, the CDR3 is TGTGCCAGCAGCTTATCCCCCGGGGGGGCTTACGAGCAGTACTTC. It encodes CASSLSPGGAYEQYF.

This CDR3 is CASSIDRAVTEAFF. CDR3 DNA: TGTGCCAGTAGTATTGACAGGGCGGTCACTGAAGCTTTCTTT. V is TRBV19 and J is TRBJ1-1; the match to TRBD1 covers 7 bases. CDR3 length: 14 amino acids. Trimming took 3 bases from V and 4 from J; bases not matched to a gene: 5. Per germline, CDR1 LNHDA and CDR2 SQIVND (reference sequence).

CDR3 bases: TGTGCCAGCAGCCCCGGATTGGGACAGGGCTCTGGAAACACCATATATTTT. Translation: CASSPGLGQGSGNTIYF. This chain joins TRBV7-9 and TRBJ1-3, with TRBD1 matching over 9 bases. The germline V gene encodes CDR1 SEHNR and CDR2 FQNEAQ (reference sequence). This CDR3 contains 17 residues. With V trimmed by 5 bases and J by 0 bases, 8 bases remained unmatched.

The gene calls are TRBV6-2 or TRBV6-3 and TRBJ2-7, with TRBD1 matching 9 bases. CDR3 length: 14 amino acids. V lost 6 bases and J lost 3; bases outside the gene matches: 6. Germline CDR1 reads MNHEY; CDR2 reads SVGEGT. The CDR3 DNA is TGTGCCAGCAGCCGTACAGGGGGCAGCTACGAGCAGTACTTC. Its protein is CASSRTGGSYEQYF.

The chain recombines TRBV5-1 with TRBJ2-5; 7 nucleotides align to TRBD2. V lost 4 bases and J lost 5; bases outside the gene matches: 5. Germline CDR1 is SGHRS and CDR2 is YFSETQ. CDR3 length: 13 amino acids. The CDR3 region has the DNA TGCGCCAGCAGCAGACGGGGGGAGGAGACCCAGTACTTC. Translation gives CASSRRGEETQYF.

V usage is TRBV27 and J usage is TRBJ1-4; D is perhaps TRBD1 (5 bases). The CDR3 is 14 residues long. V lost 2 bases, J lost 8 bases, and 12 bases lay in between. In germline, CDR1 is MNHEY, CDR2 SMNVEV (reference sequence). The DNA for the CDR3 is TGTGCCAGCAGTTTAGGGCAGGGCGGCGAAAAACTGTTTTTT. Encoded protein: CASSLGQGGEKLFF.

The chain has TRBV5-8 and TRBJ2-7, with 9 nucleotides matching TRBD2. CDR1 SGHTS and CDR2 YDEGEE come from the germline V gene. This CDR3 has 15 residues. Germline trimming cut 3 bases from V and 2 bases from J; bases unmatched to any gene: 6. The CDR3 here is CASSYGTSIPYEQYF. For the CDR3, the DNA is TGTGCCAGCAGCTACGGGACTAGCATACCCTACGAGCAGTACTTC.

The CDR3 coding sequence is TGTGCCAGCAGCGCTCAGGGGGGCCCGAACACCGGGGAGCTGTTTTTT. Protein sequence: CASSAQGGPNTGELFF. The V call is TRBV9, the J call TRBJ2-2, with D possibly matching TRBD1 (7 bases). The CDR3 has 16 residues. CDR1 and CDR2 (germline): SGDLS, YYNGEE. The ends were cut back, 3 bases at V and 0 bases at J, with 12 bases in the middle.

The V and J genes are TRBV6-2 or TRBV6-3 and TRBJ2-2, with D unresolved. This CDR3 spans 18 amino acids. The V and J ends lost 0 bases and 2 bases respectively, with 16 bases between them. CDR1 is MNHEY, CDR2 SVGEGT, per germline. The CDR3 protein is CASSYSIRTLPNTGELFF. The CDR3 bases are TGTGCCAGCAGTTACTCGATTAGAACTCTTCCCAACACCGGGGAGCTGTTTTTT.

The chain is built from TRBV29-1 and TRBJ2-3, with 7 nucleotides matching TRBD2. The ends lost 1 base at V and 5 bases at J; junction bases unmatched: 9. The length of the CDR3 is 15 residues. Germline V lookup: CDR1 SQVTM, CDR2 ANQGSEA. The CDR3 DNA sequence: TGCAGCGTTGAAGGATCTAGCGGATCCAGAGATACGCAGTATTTT. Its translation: CSVEGSSGSRDTQYF.

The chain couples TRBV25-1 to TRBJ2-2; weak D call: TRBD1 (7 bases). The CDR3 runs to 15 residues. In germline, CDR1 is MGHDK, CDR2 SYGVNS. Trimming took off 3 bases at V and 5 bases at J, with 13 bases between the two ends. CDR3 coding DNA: TGTGCCAGCAGTGATGCGGGACAGAAAACCGGGGAGCTGTTTTTT. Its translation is CASSDAGQKTGELFF.

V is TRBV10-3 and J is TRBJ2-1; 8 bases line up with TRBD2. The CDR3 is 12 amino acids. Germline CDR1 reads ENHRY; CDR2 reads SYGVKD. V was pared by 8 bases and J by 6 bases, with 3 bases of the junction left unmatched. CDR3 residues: CAIAGLANEQFF. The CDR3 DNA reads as TGTGCCATCGCCGGACTAGCCAATGAGCAGTTCTTC.

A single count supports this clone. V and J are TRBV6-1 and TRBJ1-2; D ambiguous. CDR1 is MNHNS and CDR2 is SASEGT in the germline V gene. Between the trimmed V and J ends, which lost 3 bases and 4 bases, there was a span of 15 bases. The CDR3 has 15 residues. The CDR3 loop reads CASSDLPGNGYGYTF. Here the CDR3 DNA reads TGTGCCAGCAGTGACCTCCCGGGAAACGGCTATGGCTACACCTTC.